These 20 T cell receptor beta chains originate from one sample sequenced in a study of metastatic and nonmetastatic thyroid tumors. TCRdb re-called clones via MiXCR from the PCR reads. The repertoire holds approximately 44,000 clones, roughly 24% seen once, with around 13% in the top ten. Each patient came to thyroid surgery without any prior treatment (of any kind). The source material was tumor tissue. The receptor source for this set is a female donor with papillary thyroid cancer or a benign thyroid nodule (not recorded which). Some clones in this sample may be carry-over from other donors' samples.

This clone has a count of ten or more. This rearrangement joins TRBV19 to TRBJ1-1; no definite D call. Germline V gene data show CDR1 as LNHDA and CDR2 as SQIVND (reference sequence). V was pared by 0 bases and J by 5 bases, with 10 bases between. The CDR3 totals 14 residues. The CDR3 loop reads CASSIDLGWTEAFF. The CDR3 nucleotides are TGTGCCAGTAGTATAGATCTGGGGTGGACTGAAGCTTTCTTT.

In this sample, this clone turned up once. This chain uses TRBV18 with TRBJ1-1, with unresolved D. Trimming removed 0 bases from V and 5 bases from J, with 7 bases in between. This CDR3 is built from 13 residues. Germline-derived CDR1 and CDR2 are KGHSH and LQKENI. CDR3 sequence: CASSPPGWTEAFF. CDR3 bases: TGTGCCAGCTCACCACCGGGATGGACTGAAGCTTTCTTT. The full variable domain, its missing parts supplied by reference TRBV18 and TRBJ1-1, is NAGVMQNPRHLVRRRGQEARLRCSPMKGHSHVYWYRQLPEEGLKFMVYLQKENIIDESGMPKERFSAEFPKEGPSILRIQQVVRGDSAAYFCASSPPGWTEAFFGQGTRLTVV.

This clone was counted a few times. The CDR3 region is CATRGAPNSPLHF. CDR3 in DNA: TGTGCCACCAGGGGGGCTCCTAATTCACCCCTCCACTTT. The chain combines TRBV24-1 with TRBJ1-6, with D possibly matching TRBD1 (6 bases). The CDR3 length is 13 residues. Germline V gene sequence: CDR1 KGHDR, CDR2 SFDVKD. V dropped 7 bases and J dropped 6 bases, with 9 bases sitting between them.

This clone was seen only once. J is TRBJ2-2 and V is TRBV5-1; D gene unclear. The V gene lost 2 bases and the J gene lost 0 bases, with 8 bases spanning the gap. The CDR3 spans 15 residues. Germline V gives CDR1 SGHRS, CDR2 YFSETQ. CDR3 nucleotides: TGCGCCAGCAGCTTTATGGGCCCGAACACCGGGGAGCTGTTTTTT. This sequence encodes CASSFMGPNTGELFF.

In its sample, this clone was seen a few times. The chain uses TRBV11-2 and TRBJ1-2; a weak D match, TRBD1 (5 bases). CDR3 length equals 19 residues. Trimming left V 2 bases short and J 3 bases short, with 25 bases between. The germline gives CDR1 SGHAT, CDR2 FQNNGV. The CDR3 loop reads CASSLWLYEGDVGDYGYTF. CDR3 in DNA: TGTGCCAGCAGCTTATGGCTTTACGAAGGGGACGTCGGAGACTATGGCTACACCTTC. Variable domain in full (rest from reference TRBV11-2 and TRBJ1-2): EAGVAQSPRYKIIEKRQSVAFWCNPISGHATLYWYQQILGQGPKLLIQFQNNGVVDDSQLPKDRFSAERLKGVDSTLKIQPAKLEDSAVYLCASSLWLYEGDVGDYGYTFGSGTRLTVV.

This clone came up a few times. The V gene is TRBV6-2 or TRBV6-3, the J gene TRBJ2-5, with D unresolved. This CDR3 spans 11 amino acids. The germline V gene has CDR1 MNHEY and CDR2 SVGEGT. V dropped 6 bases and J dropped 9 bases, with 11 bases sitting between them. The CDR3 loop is CASSPLRAQYF. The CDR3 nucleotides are TGTGCCAGCAGCCCCCTAAGGGCCCAGTACTTC.

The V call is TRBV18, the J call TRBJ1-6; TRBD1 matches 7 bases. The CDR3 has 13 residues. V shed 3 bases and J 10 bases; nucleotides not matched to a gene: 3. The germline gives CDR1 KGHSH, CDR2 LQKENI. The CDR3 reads CASSPAQGSPLHF. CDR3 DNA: TGTGCCAGCTCACCGGCACAGGGGTCACCCCTCCACTTT. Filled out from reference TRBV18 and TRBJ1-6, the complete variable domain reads NAGVMQNPRHLVRRRGQEARLRCSPMKGHSHVYWYRQLPEEGLKFMVYLQKENIIDESGMPKERFSAEFPKEGPSILRIQQVVRGDSAAYFCASSPAQGSPLHFGNGTRLTVT.

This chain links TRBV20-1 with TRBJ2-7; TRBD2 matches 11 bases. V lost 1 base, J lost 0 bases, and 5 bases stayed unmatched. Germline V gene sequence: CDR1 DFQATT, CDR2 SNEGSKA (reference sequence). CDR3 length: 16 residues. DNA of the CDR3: TGCAGTGCTAGAGGACTAGCGGGGAGGAGCTCCTACGAGCAGTACTTC. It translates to CSARGLAGRSSYEQYF.

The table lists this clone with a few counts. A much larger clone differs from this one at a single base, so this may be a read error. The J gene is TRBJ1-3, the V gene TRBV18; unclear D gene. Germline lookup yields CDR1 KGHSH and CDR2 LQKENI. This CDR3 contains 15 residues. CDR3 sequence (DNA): TGTGCCAGCCCACCGAGGACGGACTCTGGAAACACCATATATTTT. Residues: CASPPRTDSGNTIYF.

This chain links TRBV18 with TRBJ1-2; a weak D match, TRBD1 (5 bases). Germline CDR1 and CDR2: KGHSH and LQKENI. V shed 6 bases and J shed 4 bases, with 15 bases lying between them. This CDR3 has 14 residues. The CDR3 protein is CASSLAGEAYGYTF. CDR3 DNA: TGTGCCAGCTCTCTGGCGGGGGAGGCCTATGGCTACACCTTC. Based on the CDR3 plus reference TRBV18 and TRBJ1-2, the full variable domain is NAGVMQNPRHLVRRRGQEARLRCSPMKGHSHVYWYRQLPEEGLKFMVYLQKENIIDESGMPKERFSAEFPKEGPSILRIQQVVRGDSAAYFCASSLAGEAYGYTFGSGTRLTVV.

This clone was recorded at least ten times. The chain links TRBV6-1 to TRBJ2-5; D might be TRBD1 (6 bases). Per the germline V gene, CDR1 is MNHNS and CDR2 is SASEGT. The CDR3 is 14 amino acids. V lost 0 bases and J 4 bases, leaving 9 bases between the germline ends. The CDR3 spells CASSEAPGVETQYF. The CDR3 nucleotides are TGTGCCAGCAGTGAAGCGCCAGGGGTAGAGACCCAGTACTTC.

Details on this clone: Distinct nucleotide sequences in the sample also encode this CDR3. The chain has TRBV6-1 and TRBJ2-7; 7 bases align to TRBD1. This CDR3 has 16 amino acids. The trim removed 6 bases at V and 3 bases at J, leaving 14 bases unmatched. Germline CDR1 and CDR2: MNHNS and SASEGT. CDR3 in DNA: TGTGCCAGCAGCCCCGTTATACCTGGACAGGACTACGAGCAGTACTTC. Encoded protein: CASSPVIPGQDYEQYF.

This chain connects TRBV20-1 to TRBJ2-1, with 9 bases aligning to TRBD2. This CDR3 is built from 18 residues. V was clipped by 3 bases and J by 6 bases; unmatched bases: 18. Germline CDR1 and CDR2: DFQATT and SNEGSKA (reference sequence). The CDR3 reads CSASSPAGRASGVNEQFF. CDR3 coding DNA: TGCAGTGCTAGCAGTCCCGCGGGGAGGGCTAGCGGGGTCAATGAGCAGTTCTTC.

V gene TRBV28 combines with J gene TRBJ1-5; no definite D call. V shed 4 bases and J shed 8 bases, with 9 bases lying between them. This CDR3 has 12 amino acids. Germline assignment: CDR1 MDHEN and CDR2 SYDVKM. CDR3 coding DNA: TGTGCCAGCAGTTCTCAGGTTGAGCCCCAGCATTTT. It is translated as CASSSQVEPQHF. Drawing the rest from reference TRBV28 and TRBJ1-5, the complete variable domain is DVKVTQSSRYLVKRTGEKVFLECVQDMDHENMFWYRQDPGLGLRLIYFSYDVKMKEKGDIPEGYSVSREKKERFSLILESASTNQTSMYLCASSSQVEPQHFGDGTRLSIL.

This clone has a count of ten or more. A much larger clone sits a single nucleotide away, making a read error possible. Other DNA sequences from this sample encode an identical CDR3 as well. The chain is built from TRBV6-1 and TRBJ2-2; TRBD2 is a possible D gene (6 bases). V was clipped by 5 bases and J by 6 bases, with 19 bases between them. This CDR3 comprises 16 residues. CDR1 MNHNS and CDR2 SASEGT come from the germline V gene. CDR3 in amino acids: CASSWLQAEGPGELFF. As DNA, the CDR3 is TGTGCCAGCAGTTGGTTACAGGCGGAGGGCCCCGGGGAGCTGTTTTTT.

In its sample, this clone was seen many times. The CDR3 DNA follows: TGTGCCTGGAGACGACCCGACTTCGGCACCTGGAACACTGAAGCTTTCTTT. Protein sequence: CAWRRPDFGTWNTEAFF. The V call is TRBV30, the J call TRBJ1-1; D unresolved. This CDR3 spans 17 amino acids. Per germline, CDR1 GTSNPN and CDR2 SVGIG (reference sequence). V was trimmed by 3 bases and J by 1 base, leaving 21 bases between them.

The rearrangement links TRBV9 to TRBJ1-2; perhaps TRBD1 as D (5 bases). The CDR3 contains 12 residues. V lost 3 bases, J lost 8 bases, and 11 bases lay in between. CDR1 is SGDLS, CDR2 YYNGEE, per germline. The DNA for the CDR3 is TGTGCCAGCAGCGAGGGGCTGGGGGGCTACACCTTC. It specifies CASSEGLGGYTF.

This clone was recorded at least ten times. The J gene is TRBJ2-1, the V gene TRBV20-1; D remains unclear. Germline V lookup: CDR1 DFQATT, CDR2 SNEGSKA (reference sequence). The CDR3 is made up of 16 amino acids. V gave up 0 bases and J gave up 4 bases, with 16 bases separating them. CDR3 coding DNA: TGCAGTGCTAGAGATACCGTCCCGCAAATGTACAATGAGCAGTTCTTC. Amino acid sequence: CSARDTVPQMYNEQFF.

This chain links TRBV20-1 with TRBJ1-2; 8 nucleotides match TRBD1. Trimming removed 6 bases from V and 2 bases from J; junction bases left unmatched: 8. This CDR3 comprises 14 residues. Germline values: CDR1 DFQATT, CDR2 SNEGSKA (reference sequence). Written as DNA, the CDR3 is TGCAGTGCAGAGGACAGGGTAAAAAACTATGGCTACACCTTC. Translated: CSAEDRVKNYGYTF.

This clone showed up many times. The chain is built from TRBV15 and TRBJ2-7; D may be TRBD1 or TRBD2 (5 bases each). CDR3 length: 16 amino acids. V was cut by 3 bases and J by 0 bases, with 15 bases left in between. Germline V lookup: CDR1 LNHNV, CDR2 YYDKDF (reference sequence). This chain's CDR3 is CATSSSTARGSYEQYF. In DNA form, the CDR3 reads TGTGCCACCAGCAGCAGTACAGCGAGGGGCTCCTACGAGCAGTACTTC.